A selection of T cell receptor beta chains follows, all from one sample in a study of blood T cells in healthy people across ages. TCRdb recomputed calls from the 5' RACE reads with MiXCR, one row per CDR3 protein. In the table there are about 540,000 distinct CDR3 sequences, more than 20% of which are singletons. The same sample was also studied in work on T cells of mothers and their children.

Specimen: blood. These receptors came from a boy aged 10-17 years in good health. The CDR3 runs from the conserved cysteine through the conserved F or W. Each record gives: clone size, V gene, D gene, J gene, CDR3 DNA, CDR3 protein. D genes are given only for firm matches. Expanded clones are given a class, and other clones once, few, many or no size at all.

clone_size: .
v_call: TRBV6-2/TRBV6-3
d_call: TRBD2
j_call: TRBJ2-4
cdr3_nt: TGTGCCAGCGGCGAAGCGGGGTCCAAAAACATTCAGTACTTC
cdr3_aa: CASGEAGSKNIQYF

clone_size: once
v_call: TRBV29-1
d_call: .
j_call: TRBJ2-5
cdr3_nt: TGCAGCGTTGAAACAGGTCGCTTGGAGACCCAGTACTTC
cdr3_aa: CSVETGRLETQYF

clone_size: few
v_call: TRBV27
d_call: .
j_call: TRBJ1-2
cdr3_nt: TGTGCCAGCAGCTGGGGGAATAACTATGGCTACACCTTC
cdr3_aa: CASSWGNNYGYTF

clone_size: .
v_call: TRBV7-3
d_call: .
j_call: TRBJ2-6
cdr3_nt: TGTGCCAGCAGCTTAGAATATTCGTCCTCCGTCCTGACTTTC
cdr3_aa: CASSLEYSSSVLTF

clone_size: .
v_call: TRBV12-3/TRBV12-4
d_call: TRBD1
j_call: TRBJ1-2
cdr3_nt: TGTGCCAGCAGTGGCGACAGGGGACGCGCCTTC
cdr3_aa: CASSGDRGRAF

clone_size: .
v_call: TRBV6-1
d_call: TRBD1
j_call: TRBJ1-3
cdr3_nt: TGTGCCAGCAGCCGGGGACAGTCGAACTCTGGAAACACCATATATTTT
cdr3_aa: CASSRGQSNSGNTIYF

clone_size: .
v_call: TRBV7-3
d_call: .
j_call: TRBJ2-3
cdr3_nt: TGTGCCAGCAGCCTCGGGACATTGGGCACAGATACGCAGTATTTT
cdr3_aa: CASSLGTLGTDTQYF

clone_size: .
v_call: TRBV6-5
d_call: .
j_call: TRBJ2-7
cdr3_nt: TGTGCCAGCAGTTCCGGGGTCTGGGGGACCTACGAGCAGTACTTC
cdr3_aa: CASSSGVWGTYEQYF

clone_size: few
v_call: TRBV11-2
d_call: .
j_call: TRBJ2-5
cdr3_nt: TGTGCCAGCAGCGCCCGGGGGTACCAAGAGACCCAGTACTTC
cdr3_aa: CASSARGYQETQYF

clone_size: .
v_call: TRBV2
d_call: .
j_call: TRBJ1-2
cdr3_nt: TGTGCCAGCAGTGGCCCCGGGACATATGGCTACACCTTC
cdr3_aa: CASSGPGTYGYTF

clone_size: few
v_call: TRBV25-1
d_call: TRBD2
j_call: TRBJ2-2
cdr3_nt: TGTGCCAGCAGCGCCGGACTAGCGGAGTCCACCGGGGAGCTGTTTTTT
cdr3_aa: CASSAGLAESTGELFF

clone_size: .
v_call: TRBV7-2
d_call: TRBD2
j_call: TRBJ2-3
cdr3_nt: TGTGCCAGCAGCGACGCAAAACTAGCGGGGGGCACAGATACGCAGTATTTT
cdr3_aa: CASSDAKLAGGTDTQYF

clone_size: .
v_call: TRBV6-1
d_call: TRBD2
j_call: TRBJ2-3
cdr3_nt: TGTGCCAGCAGTGAAGCCAAGCGGGAGCTAATAGATACGCAGTATTTT
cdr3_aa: CASSEAKRELIDTQYF

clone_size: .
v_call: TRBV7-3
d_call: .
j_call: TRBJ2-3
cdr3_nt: TGTGCCAGCAGCCTCACAGGGTTGCAAGATACGCAGTATTTT
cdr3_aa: CASSLTGLQDTQYF

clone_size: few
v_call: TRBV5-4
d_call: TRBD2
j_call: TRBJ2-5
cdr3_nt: TGTGCCAGCAGCTCGGGACTAGCGGGGCCCACCAAAAAGGAGACCCAGTACTTC
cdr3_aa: CASSSGLAGPTKKETQYF

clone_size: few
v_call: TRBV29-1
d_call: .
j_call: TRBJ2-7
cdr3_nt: TGCAGCGTTGAAGATTCTGGGGCAGCGAACGACGAGCAGTACTTC
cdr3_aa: CSVEDSGAANDEQYF

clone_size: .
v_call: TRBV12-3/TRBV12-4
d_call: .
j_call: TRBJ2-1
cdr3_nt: TGTGCCAGCAGAATGACAGGAAATGAGCAGTTCTTC
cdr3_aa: CASRMTGNEQFF

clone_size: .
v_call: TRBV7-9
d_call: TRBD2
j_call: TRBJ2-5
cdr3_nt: TGTGCCAGCAGACGGACTAGCGGGAGATGGACCCAGTACTTC
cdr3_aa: CASRRTSGRWTQYF

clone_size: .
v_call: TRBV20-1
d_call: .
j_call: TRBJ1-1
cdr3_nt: TGCAGTGCTAGAGACATGGACAACGGGGCTTTCTTT
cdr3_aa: CSARDMDNGAFF

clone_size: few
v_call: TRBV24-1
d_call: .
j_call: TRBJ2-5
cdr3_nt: TGTGCCACCAGTGACCTGGACGGGGAGACCCAGTACTTC
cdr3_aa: CATSDLDGETQYF

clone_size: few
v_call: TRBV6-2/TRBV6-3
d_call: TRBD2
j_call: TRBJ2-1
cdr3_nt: TGTGCCAGCAGTTACGGGACTAGCGGGAACCCCTACAATGAGCAGTTCTTC
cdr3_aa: CASSYGTSGNPYNEQFF

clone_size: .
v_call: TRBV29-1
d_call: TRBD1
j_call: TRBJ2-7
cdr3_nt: TGCAGCGCTTGGGACAGACCGTTCGGCGGGTACGAGCAGTACTTC
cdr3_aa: CSAWDRPFGGYEQYF

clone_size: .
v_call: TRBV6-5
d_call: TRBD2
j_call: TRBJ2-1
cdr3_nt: TGTGCCAGCAGTGGGACGGGACTAGGACGCAATGAGCAGTTCTTC
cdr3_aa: CASSGTGLGRNEQFF

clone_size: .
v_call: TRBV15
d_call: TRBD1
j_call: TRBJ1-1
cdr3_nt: TGTGCCACCGAGGGGCTACAGGGGACATTGAACACTGGAGCTTTCTTT
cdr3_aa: CATEGLQGTLNTGAFF

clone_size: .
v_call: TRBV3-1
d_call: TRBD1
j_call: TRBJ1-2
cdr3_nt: TGTGCCAGCAGCCAAGGGGGGCCAAGAACAGGGGGCTATGGCTACACCTTC
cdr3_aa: CASSQGGPRTGGYGYTF

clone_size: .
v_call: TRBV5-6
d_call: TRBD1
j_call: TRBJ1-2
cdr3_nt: TGTGCCAGCATCCACAGGGGCCTCCCCTATGGCTACACCTTC
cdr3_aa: CASIHRGLPYGYTF

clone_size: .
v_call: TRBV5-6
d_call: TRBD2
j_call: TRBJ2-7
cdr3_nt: TGTGCCAGCAGCGGGGACGGGAGGGTGACCTCCTACGAGCAGTACTTC
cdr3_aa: CASSGDGRVTSYEQYF

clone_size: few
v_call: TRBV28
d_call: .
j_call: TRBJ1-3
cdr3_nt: TGTGCCAGCAGTACCTACCGGGGGTCTGCTGGAAACACCATATATTTT
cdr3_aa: CASSTYRGSAGNTIYF

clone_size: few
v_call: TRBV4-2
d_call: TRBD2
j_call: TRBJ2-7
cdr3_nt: TGTGCCAGCAGCCCTCGGGAGGGAGGGAGCTACGAGCAGTACTTC
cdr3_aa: CASSPREGGSYEQYF

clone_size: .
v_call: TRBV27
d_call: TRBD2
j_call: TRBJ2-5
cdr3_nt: TGTGCCAGCAGTTTAATCTGGGGAGGGGAGACCCAGTACTTC
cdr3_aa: CASSLIWGGETQYF

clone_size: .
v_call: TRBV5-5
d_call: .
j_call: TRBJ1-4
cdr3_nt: TGTGCCAGCGGTCGAGTGTGGGAAAAACTGTTTTTT
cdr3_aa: CASGRVWEKLFF

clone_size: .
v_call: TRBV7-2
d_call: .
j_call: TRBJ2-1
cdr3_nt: TGTGCCAGCAGCTTAGGGGGGACTTCCCATGAGCAGTTCTTC
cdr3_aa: CASSLGGTSHEQFF

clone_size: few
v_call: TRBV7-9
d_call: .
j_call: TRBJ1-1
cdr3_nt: TGTGCCAGCAGCCTCGGAGGGTCAGGGATGAACACCGAAGCTTTCTTT
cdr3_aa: CASSLGGSGMNTEAFF

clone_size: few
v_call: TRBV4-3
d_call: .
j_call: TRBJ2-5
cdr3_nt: TGCGCCAGCAGCCAATGGTCTAGCCCTCAAGAGACCCAGTACTTC
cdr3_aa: CASSQWSSPQETQYF

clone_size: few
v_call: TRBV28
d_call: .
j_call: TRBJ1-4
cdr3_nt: TGTGCCAGCAGTTTACCCCCCAATGAAAAACTGTTTTTT
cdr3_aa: CASSLPPNEKLFF

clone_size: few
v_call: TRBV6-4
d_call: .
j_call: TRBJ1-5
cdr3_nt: TGTGCCAGCAGTGACTCGATGGTCCCGCAGGGCCGGGGCAATCAGCCCCAGCATTTT
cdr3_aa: CASSDSMVPQGRGNQPQHF

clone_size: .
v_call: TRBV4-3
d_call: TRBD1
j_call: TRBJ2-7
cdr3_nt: TGCGCCAGCAGCCAGAACAGGGGGCTCGAGCAGTACTTC
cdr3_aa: CASSQNRGLEQYF

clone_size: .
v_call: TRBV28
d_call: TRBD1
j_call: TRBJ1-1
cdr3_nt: TGTGCCAGCAGTCCGGACAGGGATCTGGACACTGAAGCTTTCTTT
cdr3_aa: CASSPDRDLDTEAFF

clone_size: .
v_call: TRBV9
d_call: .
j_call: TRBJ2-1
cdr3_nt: TGTGCCAGCAGCGTAGACTTCGCTCTGGGAGAGCAGTTCTTC
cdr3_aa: CASSVDFALGEQFF

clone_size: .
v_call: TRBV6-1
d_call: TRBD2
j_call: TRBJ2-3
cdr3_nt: TGTGCCAGCAGCGCTGGACTAGCGGGAGTCATGATACCCACAGATACGCAGTATTTT
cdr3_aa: CASSAGLAGVMIPTDTQYF

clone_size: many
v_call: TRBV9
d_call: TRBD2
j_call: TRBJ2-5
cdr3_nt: TGTGCCAGCAGCGCATCCGGGACTAGCCAAGAGACCCAGTACTTC
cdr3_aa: CASSASGTSQETQYF

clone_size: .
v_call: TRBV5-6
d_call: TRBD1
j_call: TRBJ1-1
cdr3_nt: TGTGCCAGCGCAACCGGCGGACAGGGTGAAGCTTTCTTT
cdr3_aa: CASATGGQGEAFF

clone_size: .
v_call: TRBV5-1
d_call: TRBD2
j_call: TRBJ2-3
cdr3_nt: TGCGCCAGCAGCCCAGATCCATCTAGCGGGGTGCAGTATTTT
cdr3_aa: CASSPDPSSGVQYF

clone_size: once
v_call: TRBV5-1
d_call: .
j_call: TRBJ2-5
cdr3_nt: TGCGCCAGCAGCTACCTTCGAGAGACCCAGTACTTC
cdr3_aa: CASSYLRETQYF

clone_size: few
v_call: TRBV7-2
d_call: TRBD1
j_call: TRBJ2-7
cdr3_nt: TGTGCCAGCAGCTTAACCGGGACAGAGACCTACGAGCAGTACTTC
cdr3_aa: CASSLTGTETYEQYF

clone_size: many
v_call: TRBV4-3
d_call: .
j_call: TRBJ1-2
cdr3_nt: TGCGCCAGCAGCCAAGAGCCGGGGGCCCATGGCTACACCTTC
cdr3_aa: CASSQEPGAHGYTF